The 31 T cell receptor beta chains listed next were all sequenced from one sample in a study of blood T cell repertoires in COVID-19. Libraries were prepared by immunoSEQ multiplex PCR; TCRdb keeps only in-frame clonotypes and omits some of them. This table holds approximately 200,000 clones, about nine tenths found once. Material: peripheral blood. These receptors all come from a woman in her 30s with acute or convalescent COVID-19.

V gene TRBV5-1 combines with J gene TRBJ2-7; 9 bases are a match to TRBD1. With V trimmed by 5 bases and J by 6 bases, 6 bases remained unmatched. The CDR3 runs 13 residues. Germline V CDR1 and CDR2: SGHRS, YFSETQ. CDR3 protein: CASSMGQGSEQYF. In DNA form, the CDR3 reads TGCGCCAGCAGTATGGGACAGGGAAGCGAGCAGTACTTC.

This clone was detected a few times. The genes are TRBV7-2 and TRBJ1-5; D is ambiguous. Germline values: CDR1 SGHTA, CDR2 FQGNSA. CDR3 length: 15 amino acids. Trimming removed 3 bases at V and 0 bases at J, with 9 bases between. CDR3 nucleotide sequence: TGTGCCAGCAGCTTTACGGGGAATAGCAATCAGCCCCAGCATTTT. It yields the protein CASSFTGNSNQPQHF.

This sequence joins TRBV7-9 and TRBJ1-3; D not certain. Per germline, CDR1 SEHNR and CDR2 FQNEAQ (reference sequence). Deletions cut 8 bases from V and 0 bases from J, with 14 bases between. The CDR3 spans 15 residues. The CDR3 region is CASRLDFRSGNTIYF. CDR3 coding DNA: TGTGCCAGCCGACTGGACTTCCGCTCTGGAAACACCATATATTTT.

The rearrangement links TRBV27 to TRBJ2-7, with TRBD1 as a possible D gene (5 bases). In germline, CDR1 is MNHEY, CDR2 SMNVEV (reference sequence). This CDR3 spans 14 amino acids. V lost 3 bases to trimming and J lost 5 bases, with 14 bases between them. In DNA form, the CDR3 reads TGTGCCAGCAGTTTGTACCGACAGAGCAACGAGCAGTACTTC. Encoded protein: CASSLYRQSNEQYF.

The chain recombines TRBV7-9 with TRBJ2-3; maybe TRBD2 (5 bases). Germline V CDR1 and CDR2: SEHNR, FQNEAQ (reference sequence). The CDR3 is 16 residues long. Deletions cut 2 bases from V and 4 bases from J, with 16 bases between. The CDR3 DNA reads TGTGCCAGCAGCTTACCACAACCAAAGGGAGCAGATACGCAGTATTTT. Its protein is CASSLPQPKGADTQYF.

This clone was detected only a few times. The CDR3 loop is CASSLIPSEQFF. DNA of the CDR3: TGTGCCAGCAGTTTAATCCCTAGTGAGCAGTTCTTC. The genes are TRBV28 and TRBJ2-1; no definite D call. CDR1 and CDR2 from the germline V gene are MDHEN and SYDVKM. V lost 2 bases and J 9 bases, leaving 8 bases between the germline ends. The CDR3 spans 12 residues.

The chain couples TRBV5-1 to TRBJ2-1, with 9 bases identical to TRBD2. Germline V gene lookup returns CDR1 SGHRS and CDR2 YFSETQ. The V segment lost 4 bases and the J segment 9 bases; nucleotides outside the gene matches: 14. The length of the CDR3 is 16 residues. The CDR3 DNA reads as TGCGCCAGCAGCCTACTGACTAGCGGAGAACATGGTGAGCAGTTCTTC. Its protein product is CASSLLTSGEHGEQFF.

The chain couples TRBV2 to TRBJ1-3, with D perhaps matching TRBD1 (5 bases). The CDR3 runs to 13 residues. Germline lookup yields CDR1 SNHLY and CDR2 FYNNEI. Trimming stripped 7 bases from V and 2 bases from J, with 9 bases between. The CDR3 is CASIGGAGNTIYF. The CDR3 DNA follows: TGTGCCAGCATTGGGGGGGCTGGAAACACCATATATTTT. The full variable domain, its missing parts supplied by reference TRBV2 and TRBJ1-3, is EPEVTQTPSHQVTQMGQEVILRCVPISNHLYFYWYRQILGQKVEFLVSFYNNEISEKSEIFDDQFSVERPDGSNFTLKIRSTKLEDSAMYFCASIGGAGNTIYFGEGSWLTVV.

The rearrangement joins TRBV5-1 to TRBJ2-5; a possible D gene is TRBD2 (5 bases). V was shortened by 4 bases and J by 4 bases, with 11 bases between the two germline ends. The CDR3 totals 13 residues. Germline-derived CDR1 and CDR2 are SGHRS and YFSETQ. CDR3 nucleotides: TGCGCCAGCAGCATCCGGACTGTAGAGACCCAGTACTTC. Protein: CASSIRTVETQYF.

The V call is TRBV6-5, the J call TRBJ2-7, with 7 bases matching TRBD1. This CDR3 spans 12 amino acids. With 6 bases clipped from V and 5 bases from J, the junction kept 4 bases outside the gene matches. Germline V lookup: CDR1 MNHEY, CDR2 SVGAGI. The CDR3: CASRRTGHEQYF. The CDR3 DNA is TGTGCCAGCAGGAGGACAGGCCACGAGCAGTACTTC.

The chain has TRBV5-6 and TRBJ2-1, with a tentative D call TRBD2 (7 bases). This CDR3 region has 15 residues. V was pared by 3 bases and J by 4 bases, with 14 bases between. CDR1 SGHDT and CDR2 YYEEEE come from the germline V gene. CDR3: CASSSPGGIYNEQFF. The CDR3 coding sequence is TGTGCCAGCAGCTCCCCGGGGGGCATTTACAATGAGCAGTTCTTC.

The CDR3 nucleotides are TGCGCCAGCAGCTTATGGACCCCCTCAGGGGGCCCTATATACAATGAGCAGTTCTTC. This translates into CASSLWTPSGGPIYNEQFF. The chain employs TRBV5-1 and TRBJ2-1, with 8 bases lining up with TRBD1. From germline, CDR1 is SGHRS and CDR2 YFSETQ. The CDR3 covers 19 residues. V shed 2 bases, J shed 4 bases, and the junction held 17 bases outside the gene matches.

The rearrangement links TRBV28 to TRBJ2-3, with TRBD2 matching 8 bases. The J segment lost 5 bases and the V segment lost 5 bases, leaving 9 bases of the junction unmatched. Germline values: CDR1 MDHEN, CDR2 SYDVKM. This CDR3 is 15 amino acids long. The CDR3: CASSPQGTSKDTQYF. The DNA for the CDR3 is TGTGCCAGCAGTCCCCAGGGGACTAGTAAAGATACGCAGTATTTT.

The chain has TRBV7-2 and TRBJ2-7, with TRBD1 identical over 8 bases. With V trimmed by 1 base and J by 3 bases, 8 bases remained unmatched. CDR1 is SGHTA, CDR2 FQGNSA, per germline. This CDR3 comprises 16 residues. The CDR3 DNA sequence: TGTGCCAGCAGCTTAGTCCTTGGGACAGGACTCTACGAGCAGTACTTC. It specifies CASSLVLGTGLYEQYF.

V gene TRBV15 combines with J gene TRBJ2-7, with a possible D match to TRBD2 (5 bases). The CDR3 sequence is 16 residues long. V gave up 0 bases and J gave up 7 bases, with 19 bases separating them. Germline assignment: CDR1 LNHNV and CDR2 YYDKDF (reference sequence). CDR3 protein: CATSRDVVFTGSEQYF. As DNA, the CDR3 is TGTGCCACCAGCAGAGATGTAGTCTTCACGGGGAGTGAGCAGTACTTC.

The rearrangement links TRBV19 to TRBJ2-7; a weak D match, TRBD2 (6 bases). The V gene's germline CDR1 is LNHDA and CDR2 SQIVND (reference sequence). Between the trimmed V and J ends, which lost 5 bases and 2 bases, there was a span of 16 bases. CDR3 length: 15 amino acids. CDR3: CASSPWDSLPYEQYF. In DNA form, the CDR3 reads TGTGCCAGTAGTCCATGGGACTCCCTTCCCTACGAGCAGTACTTC.

This clone appeared once. The chain is built from TRBV5-1 and TRBJ2-3; D is perhaps TRBD2 (6 bases). The CDR3 loop spans 13 amino acids. Between the trimmed V and J ends, which lost 5 bases and 4 bases, there was a span of 11 bases. The germline V gene has CDR1 SGHRS and CDR2 YFSETQ. CDR3 sequence (DNA): TGCGCCAGCAGTAAGGAGGGGTCAGATACGCAGTATTTT. The encoded protein is CASSKEGSDTQYF.

This sequence joins TRBV6-5 and TRBJ1-6, with D maybe TRBD1 (6 bases). The CDR3 has 14 amino acids. CDR1 is MNHEY and CDR2 is SVGAGI in the germline V gene. V dropped 6 bases and J dropped 5 bases, with 11 bases sitting between them. The CDR3 nucleotides read TGTGCCAGCAGGGGGGCGATAAATAATTCACCCCTCCACTTT. Its protein product is CASRGAINNSPLHF.

V is TRBV5-5 and J is TRBJ1-3; no clear D gene. Germline V gene lookup returns CDR1 SGHKS and CDR2 YYEKEE (reference sequence). The CDR3 consists of 12 residues. Trimming shortened V by 5 bases and J by 6 bases, and 9 bases separated the two germline ends. Written as DNA, the CDR3 is TGTGCCAGCAGTCCCGAGGCAAACACCATATATTTT. It codes for CASSPEANTIYF.

This chain links TRBV18 with TRBJ2-1, with a weak D call TRBD1 (6 bases). With 3 bases removed from V and 0 bases from J, the gap between germline ends came to 12 bases. The CDR3 contains 16 residues. Per the germline V gene, CDR1 is KGHSH and CDR2 is LQKENI. The CDR3: CASSPRGQSSYNEQFF. The CDR3 DNA reads as TGTGCCAGCTCACCCAGGGGCCAGAGCTCCTACAATGAGCAGTTCTTC.

V is TRBV29-1 and J is TRBJ2-7; TRBD1 matches 9 bases. In germline, CDR1 is SQVTM, CDR2 ANQGSEA. The CDR3 is 13 amino acids. J gave up 4 bases and V 0 bases, and 1 base lay outside the gene matches. CDR3 sequence reads: CSVEETGGYEQYF. CDR3 coding DNA: TGCAGCGTTGAAGAGACAGGGGGTTACGAGCAGTACTTC.

The chain combines TRBV6-5 with TRBJ2-2; the match to TRBD2 covers 10 bases. Germline trimming cut 0 bases from V and 16 bases from J; bases unmatched to any gene: 5. This CDR3 contains 13 residues. Germline assignment: CDR1 MNHEY and CDR2 SVGAGI. The CDR3 nucleotides read TGTGCCAGCAGTTACTCACCTAGCGGGAGACCGTTTTTT. This codes for CASSYSPSGRPFF.

The rearrangement joins TRBV10-2 to TRBJ2-1, with D uncertain. There are 13 residues in the CDR3. V was trimmed by 6 bases and J by 0 bases, leaving 6 bases between them. Germline loops: CDR1 WSHSY, CDR2 SAAADI. The DNA of the CDR3 is TGCGCCAGCAGGTGGAGCTCCTACAATGAGCAGTTCTTC. It codes for CASRWSSYNEQFF.

This chain uses TRBV28 with TRBJ1-4; D is unresolved. Trimming left V 7 bases short and J 3 bases short, with 6 bases between. Germline V gene lookup returns CDR1 MDHEN and CDR2 SYDVKM. This CDR3 has 12 amino acids. The CDR3 nucleotides are TGTGCCAGCATGGCCCCTAATGAAAAACTGTTTTTT. As protein: CASMAPNEKLFF.

Concerning this clone: One junction end disagrees with the germline gene, perhaps due to a read error. For the CDR3, the DNA is TGTGCCAGCAGTTTAGGTGTGGCTGGCTACACCTTC. This translates into CASSLGVAGYTF. The chain joins TRBV11-3 to TRBJ1-2; D not resolved. The CDR3 contains 12 residues. Germline-derived CDR1 and CDR2 are SGHNT and YENEEA.

This clone showed up just once. The chain employs TRBV29-1 and TRBJ1-1; 8 nucleotides match TRBD1. The V gene end was trimmed by 7 bases and the J gene end by 7 bases; junction bases not matched to a gene: 11. Germline CDR1 SQVTM, CDR2 ANQGSEA. The CDR3 covers 13 residues. CDR3 sequence (DNA): TGCAGCGCCGCCGGTCAGGGGGCAGGTGAAGCTTTCTTT. Residues: CSAAGQGAGEAFF.

The chain combines TRBV19 with TRBJ2-7; 7 bases align to TRBD1. V shed 6 bases and J 6 bases; nucleotides not matched to a gene: 5. The CDR3 runs to 12 residues. From germline, CDR1 is LNHDA and CDR2 SQIVND (reference sequence). The CDR3 loop is CASSNRGGEQYF. The CDR3 DNA reads TGTGCCAGTAGCAACAGGGGTGGCGAGCAGTACTTC.

CDR3 bases: TGTGCCAGCAGCTTTCAGGGCGGACGGAATGAGCAGTTCTTC. Translated: CASSFQGGRNEQFF. This chain uses TRBV5-5 with TRBJ2-1; perhaps TRBD1 as D (5 bases). The CDR3 spans 14 residues. Trimming cost V 2 bases and J 7 bases, with 13 bases left between them. Germline CDR1 reads SGHKS; CDR2 reads YYEKEE (reference sequence).

The rearrangement joins TRBV5-6 to TRBJ2-1; TRBD1 might be the D (5 bases). The germline CDR1 and CDR2 sequences are SGHDT and YYEEEE. V was cut by 5 bases and J by 3 bases, with 9 bases left in between. This CDR3 has 13 residues. In nucleotides, the CDR3 is TGTGCCAGCAGTTGGGGCGGCTACAATGAGCAGTTCTTC. As protein: CASSWGGYNEQFF. The complete variable domain, with remaining parts taken from reference TRBV5-6 and TRBJ2-1, reads DAGVTQSPTHLIKTRGQQVTLRCSPKSGHDTVSWYQQALGQGPQFIFQYYEEEERQRGNFPDRFSGHQFPNYSSELNVNALLLGDSALYLCASSWGGYNEQFFGPGTRLTVL.

The chain couples TRBV5-1 to TRBJ2-6; 8 nucleotides agree with TRBD1. Germline V gene data show CDR1 as SGHRS and CDR2 as YFSETQ. The CDR3 is 16 amino acids. Trimming took 4 bases from V and 12 from J; bases not matched to a gene: 15. The CDR3: CASSGQGLMDRSVLTF. In DNA form, the CDR3 reads TGCGCCAGCAGCGGACAGGGTTTAATGGATCGAAGCGTCCTGACTTTC.

The chain couples TRBV12-3 or TRBV12-4 to TRBJ1-3, with D tentatively TRBD1 (5 bases). The CDR3 sequence is 12 residues long. Trimming took 8 bases from V and 5 from J, leaving 10 bases between them. For the CDR3, the DNA is TGTGCCAGCGAGGCAGGGAGAAACACCATATATTTT. It translates to CASEAGRNTIYF.